This T cell receptor beta chain was found in a study of blood T cell repertoires in COVID-19. Trimming removed 3 bases at V and 3 bases at J, with 12 bases between. The CDR3 spans 14 residues. Germline V lookup: CDR1 LNHDA, CDR2 SQIVND (reference sequence). TCRdb's table, derived via immunoSEQ multiplex PCR, lists solely in-frame clones and lacks some. The sample lists 100,000 to 150,000 clones, about 80% seen once, with approximately 35% in the top ten. The sample was peripheral blood. The sequence was obtained from a middle-aged man with active or convalescent COVID-19. This sequence joins TRBV19 and TRBJ2-7; TRBD2 might be the D (5 bases). CDR3 in DNA: TGTGCCAGTAGTATTAGGACGGGGAACTACGAGCAGTACTTC. Amino acids: CASSIRTGNYEQYF.